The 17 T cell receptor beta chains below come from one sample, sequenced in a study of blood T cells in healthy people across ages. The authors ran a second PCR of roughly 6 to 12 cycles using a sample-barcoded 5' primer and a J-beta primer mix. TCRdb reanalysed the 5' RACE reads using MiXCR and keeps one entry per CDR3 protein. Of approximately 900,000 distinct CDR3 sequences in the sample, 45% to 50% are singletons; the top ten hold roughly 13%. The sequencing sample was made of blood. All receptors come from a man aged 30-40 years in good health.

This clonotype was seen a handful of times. CDR3 residues: CASSPTTQGNEQFF. In DNA form, the CDR3 reads TGCGCCAGCAGCCCAACAACCCAGGGCAATGAGCAGTTCTTC. The V gene is TRBV5-1, the J gene TRBJ2-1; D is possibly TRBD1 (5 bases). CDR3 length: 14 residues. Trimming shortened V by 4 bases and J by 6 bases, and 14 bases separated the two germline ends. Germline V CDR1 and CDR2: SGHRS, YFSETQ.

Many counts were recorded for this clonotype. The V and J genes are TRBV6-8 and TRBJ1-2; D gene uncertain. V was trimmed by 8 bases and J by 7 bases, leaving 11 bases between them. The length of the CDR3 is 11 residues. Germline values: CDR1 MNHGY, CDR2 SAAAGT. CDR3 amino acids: CASSFSGGYTF. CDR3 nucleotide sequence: TGTGCCAGCTCCTTCAGTGGTGGCTACACCTTC.

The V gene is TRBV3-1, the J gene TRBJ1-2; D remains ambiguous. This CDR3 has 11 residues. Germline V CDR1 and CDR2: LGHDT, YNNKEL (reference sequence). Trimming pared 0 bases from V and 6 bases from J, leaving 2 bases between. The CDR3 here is CASSQEHGYTF. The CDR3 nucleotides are TGTGCCAGCAGCCAAGAACATGGCTACACCTTC.

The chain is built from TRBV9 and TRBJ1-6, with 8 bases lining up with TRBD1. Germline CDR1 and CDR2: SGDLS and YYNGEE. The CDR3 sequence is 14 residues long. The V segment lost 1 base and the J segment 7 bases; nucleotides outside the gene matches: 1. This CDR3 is CASSVTGGNSPLHF. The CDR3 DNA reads TGTGCCAGCAGCGTAACAGGGGGGAATTCACCCCTCCACTTT. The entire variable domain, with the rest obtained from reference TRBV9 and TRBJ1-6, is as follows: DSGVTQTPKHLITATGQRVTLRCSPRSGDLSVYWYQQSLDQGLQFLIQYYNGEERAKGNILERFSAQQFPDLHSELNLSSLELGDSALYFCASSVTGGNSPLHFGNGTRLTVT.

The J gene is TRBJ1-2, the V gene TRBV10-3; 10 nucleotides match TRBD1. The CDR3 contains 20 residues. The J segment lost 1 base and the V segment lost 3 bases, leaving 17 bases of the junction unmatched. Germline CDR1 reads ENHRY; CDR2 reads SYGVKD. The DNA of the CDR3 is TGTGCCATCAGTGACCGCTCAACCGGGACAGGGGCCGAACATAACTATGGCTACACCTTC. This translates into CAISDRSTGTGAEHNYGYTF.

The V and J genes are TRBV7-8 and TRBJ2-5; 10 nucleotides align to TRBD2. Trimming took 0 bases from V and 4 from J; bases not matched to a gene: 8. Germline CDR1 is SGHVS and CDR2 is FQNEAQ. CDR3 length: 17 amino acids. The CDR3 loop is CASSLAGGLAGAETQYF. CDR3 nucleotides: TGTGCCAGCAGCTTAGCGGGCGGGCTAGCGGGAGCAGAGACCCAGTACTTC. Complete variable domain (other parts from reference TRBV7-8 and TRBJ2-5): GAGVSQSPRYKVAKRGQDVALRCDPISGHVSLFWYQQALGQGPEFLTYFQNEAQLDKSGLPSDRFFAERPEGSVSTLKIQRTQQEDSAVYLCASSLAGGLAGAETQYFGPGTRLLVL.

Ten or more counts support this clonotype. The CDR3 loop reads CASSPKPGAEQFF. The CDR3 DNA follows: TGTGCCAGCTCCCCGAAGCCAGGTGCTGAGCAGTTCTTC. The chain is built from TRBV27 and TRBJ2-1; D is undetermined. The germline V gene has CDR1 MNHEY and CDR2 SMNVEV (reference sequence). The CDR3 covers 13 residues. V lost 8 bases and J lost 9, with 17 bases in between.

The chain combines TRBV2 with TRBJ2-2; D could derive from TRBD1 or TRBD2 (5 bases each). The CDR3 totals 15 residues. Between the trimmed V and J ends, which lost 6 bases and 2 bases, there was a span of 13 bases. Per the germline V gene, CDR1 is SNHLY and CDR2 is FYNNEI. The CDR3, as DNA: TGTGCCAGCAGGCTCCGGGACGGAAACACCGGGGAGCTGTTTTTT. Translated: CASRLRDGNTGELFF.

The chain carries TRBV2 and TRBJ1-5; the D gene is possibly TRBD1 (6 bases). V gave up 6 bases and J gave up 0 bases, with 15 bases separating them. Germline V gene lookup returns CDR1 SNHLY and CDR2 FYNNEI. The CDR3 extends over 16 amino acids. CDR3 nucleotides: TGTGCCAGCAGGGGAGAGACAGGTTATAGCAATCAGCCCCAGCATTTT. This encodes CASRGETGYSNQPQHF.

The CDR3 nucleotides read TGCAGTGCTAACAGGGGGCGCGGTCCTAACTATGGCTACACCTTC. This gives the protein CSANRGRGPNYGYTF. V and J are TRBV20-1 and TRBJ1-2, with 9 nucleotides matching TRBD1. The CDR3 length is 15 residues. Per germline, CDR1 DFQATT and CDR2 SNEGSKA (reference sequence). V was pared by 4 bases and J by 0 bases, with 6 bases of the junction left unmatched.

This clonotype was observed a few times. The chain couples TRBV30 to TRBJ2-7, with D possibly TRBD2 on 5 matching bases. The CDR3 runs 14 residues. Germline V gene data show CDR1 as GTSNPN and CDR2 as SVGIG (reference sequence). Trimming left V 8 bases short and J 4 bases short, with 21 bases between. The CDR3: CASNRRTGSYEQYF. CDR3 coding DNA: TGTGCCAGCAACCGAAGGACTGGCTCTTACGAGCAGTACTTC.

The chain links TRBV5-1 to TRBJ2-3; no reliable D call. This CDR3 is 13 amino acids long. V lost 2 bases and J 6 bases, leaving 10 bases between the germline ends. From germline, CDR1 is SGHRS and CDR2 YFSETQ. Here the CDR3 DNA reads TGCGCCAGCAGCTTTCTTGGTATCGATACGCAGTATTTT. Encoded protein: CASSFLGIDTQYF.

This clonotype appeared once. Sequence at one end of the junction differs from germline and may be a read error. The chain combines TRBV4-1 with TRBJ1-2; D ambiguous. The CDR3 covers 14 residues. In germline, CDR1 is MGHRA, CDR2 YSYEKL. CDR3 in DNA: TGCGCCAGCAGCCGGGGAGATGCGGTCTATGGCCACACCTTC. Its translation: CASSRGDAVYGHTF.

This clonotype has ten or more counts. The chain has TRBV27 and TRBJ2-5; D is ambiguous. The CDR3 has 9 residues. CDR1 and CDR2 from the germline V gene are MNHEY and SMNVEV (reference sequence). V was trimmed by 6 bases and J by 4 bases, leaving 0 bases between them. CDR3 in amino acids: CASRETQYF. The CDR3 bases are TGTGCCAGCAGAGAGACCCAGTACTTC.

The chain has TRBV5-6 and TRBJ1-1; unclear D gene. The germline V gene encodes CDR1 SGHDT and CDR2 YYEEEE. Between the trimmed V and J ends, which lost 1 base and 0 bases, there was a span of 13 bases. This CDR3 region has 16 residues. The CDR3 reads CASSLLAGGLNTEAFF. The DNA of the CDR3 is TGTGCCAGCAGCTTGTTGGCGGGAGGCTTGAACACTGAAGCTTTCTTT.

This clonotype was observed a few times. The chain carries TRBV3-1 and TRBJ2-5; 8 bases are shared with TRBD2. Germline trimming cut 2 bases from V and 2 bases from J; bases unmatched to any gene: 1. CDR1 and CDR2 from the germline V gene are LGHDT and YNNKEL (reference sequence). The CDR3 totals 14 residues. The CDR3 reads CASSQPGGQETQYF. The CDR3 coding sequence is TGTGCCAGCAGCCAACCGGGGGGGCAAGAGACCCAGTACTTC.

The CDR3 DNA is TGTGCCAGCAGCCCCGACGGAGGAGGGGCTAACTATGGCTACACCTTC. Translating it yields CASSPDGGGANYGYTF. The chain employs TRBV3-1 and TRBJ1-2, with a tentative D call TRBD1 (5 bases). The germline V and J ends were trimmed by 4 bases and 0 bases, with 15 bases remaining between them. There are 16 residues in the CDR3. Germline loops: CDR1 LGHDT, CDR2 YNNKEL (reference sequence).